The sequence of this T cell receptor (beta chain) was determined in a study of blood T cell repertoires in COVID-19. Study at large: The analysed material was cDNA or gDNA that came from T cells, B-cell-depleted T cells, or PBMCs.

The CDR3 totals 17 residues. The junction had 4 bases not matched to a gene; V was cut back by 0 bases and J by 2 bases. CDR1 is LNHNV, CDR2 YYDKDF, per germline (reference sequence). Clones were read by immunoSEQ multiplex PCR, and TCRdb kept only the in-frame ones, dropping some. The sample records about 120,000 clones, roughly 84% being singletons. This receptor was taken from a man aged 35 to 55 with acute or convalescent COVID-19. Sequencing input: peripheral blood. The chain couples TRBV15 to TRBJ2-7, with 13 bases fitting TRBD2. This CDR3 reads CATSREGLAGTTYEQYF. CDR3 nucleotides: TGTGCCACCAGCAGAGAGGGACTAGCGGGAACCACCTACGAGCAGTACTTC.